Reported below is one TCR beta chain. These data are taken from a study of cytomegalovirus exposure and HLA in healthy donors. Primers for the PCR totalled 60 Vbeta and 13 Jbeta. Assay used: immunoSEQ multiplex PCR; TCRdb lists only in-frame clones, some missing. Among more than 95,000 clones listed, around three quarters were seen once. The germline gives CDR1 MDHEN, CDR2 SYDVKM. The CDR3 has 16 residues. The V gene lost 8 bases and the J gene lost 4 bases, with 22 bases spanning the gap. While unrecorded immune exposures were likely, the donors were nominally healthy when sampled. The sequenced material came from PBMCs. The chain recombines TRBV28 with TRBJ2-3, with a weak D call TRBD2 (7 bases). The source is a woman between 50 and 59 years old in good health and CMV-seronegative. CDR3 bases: TGTGCCAGCCCCCCTGGGGGCGGGAGCGGCTCAGATACGCAGTATTTT. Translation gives CASPPGGGSGSDTQYF.